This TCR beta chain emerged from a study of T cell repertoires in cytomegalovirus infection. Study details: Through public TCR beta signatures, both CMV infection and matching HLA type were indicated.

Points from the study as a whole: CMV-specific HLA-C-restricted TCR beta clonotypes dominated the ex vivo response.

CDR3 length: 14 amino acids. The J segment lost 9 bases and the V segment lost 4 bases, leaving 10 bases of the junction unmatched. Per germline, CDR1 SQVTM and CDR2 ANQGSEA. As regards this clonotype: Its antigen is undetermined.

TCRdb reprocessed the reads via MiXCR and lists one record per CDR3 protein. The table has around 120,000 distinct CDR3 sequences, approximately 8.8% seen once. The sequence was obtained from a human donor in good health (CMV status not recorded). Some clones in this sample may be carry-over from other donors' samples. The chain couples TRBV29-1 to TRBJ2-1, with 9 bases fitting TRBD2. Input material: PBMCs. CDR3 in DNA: TGCAGCGTTGCCCCTAGCGGGGCCCTGGGTGAGCAGTTCTTC. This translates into CSVAPSGALGEQFF.